This T cell receptor beta chain emerged from a study of cytomegalovirus exposure and HLA in healthy donors (TCRdb year 2017). Looking at the study overall: An earlier analysis of some 500 of the donors reported about 250 Gb of sequence data and some 120 million unique TCR beta sequences from roughly 180 million T cells. Roughly 300 gigabases of sequencing data and some 85 million unique TCR sequences were included in an early release covering about 700 HLA-typed donors. Of the 300 to 500 genotyped donors, 80% to 90% were placed in the genetic ancestry cluster associated with self-reported Caucasian donors. The aim of the study was to test whether cataloging public T cell receptors could identify signatures of past pathogen exposure. The T cell repertoires of 666 subjects were profiled by immunosequencing and related to cytomegalovirus serostatus. A separate validation cohort of 90 to 150 different subjects was used in addition to the approximately 700-subject first cohort. To predict cytomegalovirus infection status, the study combined high-throughput TCR immunosequencing, statistical association of individual TCRs with disease status, and machine learning. In a later analysis, previously published TCR beta repertoires from 670 or so donors were re-analyzed and high-resolution HLA genotyping was added so that TCR occurrence patterns could be studied. In the later analysis, no new phenotypic data were used to find candidate immune exposures; instead, reliance was placed on TCR beta sequences and their occurrence across donors. An earlier analysis of a few hundred of the donors applied high-throughput TCR beta sequencing to assess whether each TCR beta V gene segment acted as functional or pseudogenic. Donor age, sex, ethnicity and CMV serostatus were collected together with the repertoire data. A later genetic analysis used genome-wide SNP genotypes for about 65% of the roughly 700 donors, treating that subset as a discovery cohort. All discovery cohort repertoires had been generated on a single sequencing platform. Class I and class II HLA loci were covered by the typing at four-digit resolution. Typing coverage varied by locus: about 629-630 donors for A, B, C, DRB1 and DQB1; roughly 510 for DQA1; over 600 for DPA1; roughly 450 for DPB1. A handful of DR-DQ haplotypes were handled as single units for association and clustering because linkage in the cohort was strong. On average, about 240,000 unique TCR beta nucleotide sequences were sequenced per donor among 300 to 500 genotyped donors of the cohort, with 15% to 20% of those sequences being non-productive. What the research found in general, with its limitations: In a later analysis, HLA-associated TCR beta chains showed more clonal expansion and lower generation probabilities than non-associated chains that were equally common. The classifier was reported to diagnose cytomegalovirus status with high specificity and sensitivity in both the original and validation cohorts. A further reported finding was that TCR beta sequences accurately predicted the HLA-A and HLA-B alleles for most subjects in the first cohort. Most CMV-associated TCR beta chains appeared to be HLA-restricted in a later analysis, and the HLA associations seemed to be driven largely by CMV exposure. The authors suggested that the approach could potentially be extended to other disease states and immunological phenotypes. The 87-base-pair reads could not distinguish some IMGT-functional V segments, including TRBV6-2 and TRBV6-3, so those segments were excluded. A few of the identified cytomegalovirus-associated TCR beta chains were confirmed in vitro to be specific for cytomegalovirus antigens. This cohort had only TCR beta chains sequenced, and the lack of alpha or paired-chain data limited which features could be detected. According to a later analysis, parvovirus B19, influenza, CMV and Epstein-Barr virus appeared linked to several top co-occurrence clusters. Linkage disequilibrium might explain the correlated functional status among segregating V segments, but an unknown experimental factor could not be ruled out. Most TCR sequences were seen in very few donors, while some public TCRs were found in many individuals. The presence/absence analyses assumed that sequencing depth was roughly uniform across donors, and that assumption may not be true. In a later genetic analysis, fewer N-insertions in productive TCRs were reported among donors in an Asian-associated ancestry cluster than the roughly 710-donor mean. Because HLA typing was unavailable for some donors at each locus, only the typed subset was used in association tests. Immune exposure information for the cohort was limited to CMV serostatus. Broadly in line with IMGT annotations, most TCR beta V segments showed up in productive rearrangements about 87% or about 30% of the time in an earlier analysis of approximately 600 of the donors. In a later genetic analysis, a missense DCLRE1C variant was associated with V-gene and J-gene trimming of TCR beta chains, and the association was replicated in an independent cohort. A later analysis found that TCR association rates varied across HLA loci, with DRB1 alleles showing the most associated TCRs and HLA-C alleles the fewest. A total of 150 or so TCR beta chains were listed by the study as associated with cytomegalovirus. A later analysis associated 16,951 TCR beta sequences with specific HLA alleles at a false discovery rate of 0.05. The earlier analysis of approximately 560 of the donors excluded approximately 17 rarely observed V segments, including chromosome 9 orphons, because counts were too low. Strong co-occurrence of HLA alleles, especially DR and DQ, made assigning TCR associations to individual alleles difficult. A cluster of highly shared sequence variants was judged likely to be a technical artifact of the sequencing pipeline.

The library came from the immunoSEQ multiplex PCR assay. For the multiplex PCR, a mixture combining 60 forward primers for TCR Vbeta segments and 13 reverse primers for TCR Jbeta segments was used. Amplification of the CDR3 region of rearranged TCR beta genes was performed with a multiplex PCR assay on genomic DNA. On the Illumina HiSeq System, the amplified TCR beta libraries were sequenced as 87-base-pair reads. Per the original workflow: Across the 670 or so repertoires, a later analysis counted around 80 million unique TCR beta chains, roughly 11 million of which were shared by at least two donors. To remove PCR and sequencing errors, raw reads were error-corrected and collapsed into unique sequences using a nearest-neighbor algorithm that merged closely related sequences. To assign V, D and J gene segments, CDR3 sequences were aligned to IMGT reference sequences. For a sequence to be retained, a match of at least six nucleotides was required to both a V gene segment and a J gene segment. Rearrangements were classified as productive when the CDR3 lacked stop codons and remained in frame with V and J, and all other rearrangements were classified as non-productive. CDR3 was defined according to IMGT convention as the region running from the second conserved V-encoded cysteine to the conserved J-encoded phenylalanine. In an earlier analysis of around 540 of the donors, sequences lacking an unambiguous match to a single V gene segment were excluded. In an earlier analysis of some 590 of the donors, a V segment was called functional when productive rearrangements were above 56.7%, and segregating when the standard deviation between donors exceeded 5%. A statistical classification framework was built for diagnosing cytomegalovirus status from the catalog of TCR beta chain sequences. In a later analysis, V and J genes were assigned by comparing TCR nucleotide sequences against IMGT/GENE-DB human TR gene sequences. A later analysis assigned CDR3 sequences and most-parsimonious VDJ recombination scenarios with the TCRdist pipeline. In a later analysis, each TCR beta chain was defined by its CDR3 amino acid sequence together with its V-gene family, and reads without a unique V-gene family were excluded. As a way to deal with suspected cross-contamination and a sequencing artifact, a later analysis dropped 450 to 600 nucleotide sequences that were highly shared and had low generation probability. A later analysis calculated a clonal expansion index for each public chain from normalized within-repertoire ranks of inferred template counts. In a later analysis, generation probabilities were computed using a VDJ recombination model fitted to out-of-frame rearrangements, and the results were checked against IGoR. In a later analysis, hypergeometric tests were used to score TCR-TCR, TCR-HLA and TCR-CMV co-occurrence, with a repertoire-size bias correction applied to TCR pairs. To estimate false discovery rates, a later analysis permuted the HLA or CMV assignments 20 times. In a later analysis, co-occurring TCRs were grouped using DBSCAN, and TCRdist sequence similarity was added for clustering within HLA-allele-positive subsets. Co-occurrence clustering excluded repertoires with fewer than 30,000 or more than 120,000 public chains, plus five with anomalous nucleotide sharing. TCRdb re-hosts the immuneACCESS table, in-frame sequences only. Its copies lack some clones; in the studies checked, an unresolved V gene accounts for under half of them, and the cause for the rest is not known. V, J and clone size are taken as reported in that table, and D and trimming were inferred from the DNA itself. This sample comprises roughly 180,000 clones, around 72% of them detected only once. The ten largest clones add up to around 2.5% of the sample.

Note on this clone: This clone's antigen is unknown. Qualities for individual bases were not recorded, and no much larger clone is one base off.

The cohort comprised fewer than 700 healthy bone marrow donors. At the time of sampling, every cohort member was nominally healthy, though immune exposures that went unrecorded were likely present. The donor tested CMV seronegative, placing the donor among the 352 seronegative members of the cohort. A peripheral blood sample was provided by each donor, and peripheral blood mononuclear cells were used for TCR beta sequencing. The Qiagen DNeasy Blood Extraction Kit was used to extract genomic DNA from the blood cell samples. The CDR3, from cysteine to phenylalanine, totals 14 residues. CDR3 DNA is the only sequence kept; it has 42 bases, read in frame from the first base. CDR1 and CDR2 (MNHEY, SMNVEV) derive from the germline V gene (reference sequence).

The sequencing input was PBMCs. The rearrangement joined TRBV27 to TRBJ2-5; 9 central bases correspond to TRBD1. The DNA end favors TRBJ2-7, so the J call may be wrong. This clonotype was sampled from a female donor in good health and CMV-seronegative. In nucleotide form, the sequence is TGTGCCAGCAACCCCGGGACAGGGCCCTACGAGCAGTACTTC. Translated, this gives CASNPGTGPYEQYF.